This T cell receptor beta chain was identified during a study of shared clonotypes between healthy human individuals. Whole-study context: Participating donors consisted of two women and a few men aged 18 to 49.

Measured with immunoSEQ multiplex PCR; TCRdb has only the in-frame clones, and not every one. The table shows under 2,500,000 clones, with around 95% occurring only once. Germline trimming cut 0 bases from V and 8 bases from J; bases unmatched to any gene: 10. Germline CDR1 and CDR2: MNHEY and SMNVEV (reference sequence). This CDR3 has 16 residues. This clonotype originated in a man aged 18 to 35 in good health. Sequences were obtained from naive CD4+ T cells sorted from blood. Subset noted: CD45RA+ positively selected. The V call is TRBV27, the J call TRBJ1-2, with 9 positions matching TRBD1. CDR3 residues: CASSLSGTGRVGGYTF. DNA of the CDR3: TGTGCCAGCAGTTTATCGGGGACAGGGAGGGTGGGCGGCTACACCTTC.